This T cell receptor (beta chain) appears in the sequencing data of a study of blood T cell repertoires in COVID-19. TCRdb's table, derived via immunoSEQ multiplex PCR, lists solely in-frame clones and lacks some. The sample lists roughly 230,000 clones, 88% seen once, with 0.7% in the top ten. This clone has only one observation. Germline CDR1 SGHRS, CDR2 YFSETQ. V shed 4 bases and J shed 4 bases, with 18 bases lying between them. This CDR3 is built from 15 residues. This sequence was found in a human donor in a cohort sampled during active COVID-19. The sample taken for sequencing was peripheral blood. The chain combines TRBV5-1 with TRBJ2-7; maybe TRBD1 (6 bases). The CDR3 DNA follows: TGCGCCAGCAGCCCTACGACAGGTGGGGTTTACGAGCAGTACTTC. This codes for CASSPTTGGVYEQYF.